This T cell receptor (beta chain) was sequenced in a study of multiple sclerosis patients with progressive multifocal leukoencephalopathy. Time point denoted: before natalizumab initiation. Germline V lookup: CDR1 LNHNV, CDR2 YYDKDF (reference sequence). This CDR3 is built from 16 residues. This was a survey-level run. Assay used: immunoSEQ multiplex PCR; TCRdb lists only in-frame clones, some missing. Among about 32,000 clones listed, 80% to 95% were seen once. The chain employs TRBV15 and TRBJ2-5; possibly TRBD1 for D (6 bases). The J call may not be correct, given that the DNA end is closer to TRBJ2-7. This clonotype originated in a young man with multiple sclerosis. Sequencing used PBMCs. CDR3 DNA sequence: TGTGCCACCAGCAACCACTGGCCCAGGGGTGGGGACGAGCAGTACTTC. Its translation: CATSNHWPRGGDEQYF.